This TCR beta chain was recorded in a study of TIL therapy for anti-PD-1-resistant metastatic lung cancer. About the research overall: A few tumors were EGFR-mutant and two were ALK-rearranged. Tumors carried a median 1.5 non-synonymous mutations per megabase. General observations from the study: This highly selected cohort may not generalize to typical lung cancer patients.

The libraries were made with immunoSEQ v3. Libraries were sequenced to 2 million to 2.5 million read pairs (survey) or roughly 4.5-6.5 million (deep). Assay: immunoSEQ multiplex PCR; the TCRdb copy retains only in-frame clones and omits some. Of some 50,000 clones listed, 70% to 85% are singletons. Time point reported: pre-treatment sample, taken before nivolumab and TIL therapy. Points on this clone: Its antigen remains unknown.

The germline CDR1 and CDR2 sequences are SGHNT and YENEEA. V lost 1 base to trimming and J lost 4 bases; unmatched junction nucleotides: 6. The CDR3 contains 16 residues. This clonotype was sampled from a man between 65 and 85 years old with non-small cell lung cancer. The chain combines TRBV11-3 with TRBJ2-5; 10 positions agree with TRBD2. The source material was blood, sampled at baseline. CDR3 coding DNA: TGTGCCAGCAGCTTAGCCCCTAGCGGGAGTGGAGAGACCCAGTACTTC. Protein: CASSLAPSGSGETQYF. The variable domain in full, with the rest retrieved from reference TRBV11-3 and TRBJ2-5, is EAGVVQSPRYKIIEKKQPVAFWCNPISGHNTLYWYLQNLGQGPELLIRYENEEAVDDSQLPKDRFSAERLKGVDSTLKIQPAELGDSAVYLCASSLAPSGSGETQYFGPGTRLLVL.